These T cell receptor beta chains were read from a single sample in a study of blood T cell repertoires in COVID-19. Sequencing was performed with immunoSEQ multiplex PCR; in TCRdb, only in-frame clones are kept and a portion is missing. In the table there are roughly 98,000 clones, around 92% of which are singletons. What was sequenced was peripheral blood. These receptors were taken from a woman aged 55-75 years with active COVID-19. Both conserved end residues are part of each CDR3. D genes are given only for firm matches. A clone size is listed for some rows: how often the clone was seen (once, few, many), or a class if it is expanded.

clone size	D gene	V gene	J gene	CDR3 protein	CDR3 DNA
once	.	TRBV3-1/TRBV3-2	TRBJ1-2	CASSRAGINYGYTF	TGTGCCAGCAGCCGTGCCGGGATTAACTATGGCTACACCTTC
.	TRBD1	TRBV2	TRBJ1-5	CASSDPGQGHYSNQPQHF	TGTGCCAGCAGTGACCCGGGACAGGGGCACTATAGCAATCAGCCCCAGCATTTT
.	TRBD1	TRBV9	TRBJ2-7	CATRGQFHYEQYF	TGTGCCACACGGGGACAGTTCCACTACGAGCAGTACTTC
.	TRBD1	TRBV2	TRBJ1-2	CASSESRTGVYGYTF	TGTGCCAGCAGTGAATCTAGGACAGGAGTCTATGGCTACACCTTC
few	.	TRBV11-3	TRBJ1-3	CASSLRGSSGNTIYF	TGTGCCAGCAGCTTACGGGGGTCCTCTGGAAACACCATATATTTT
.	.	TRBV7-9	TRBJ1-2	CASSPQGNYGYTF	TGTGCCAGCAGCCCGCAGGGCAACTATGGCTACACCTTC
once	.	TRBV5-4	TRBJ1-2	CASSPSRVGYTF	TGTGCCAGCAGCCCCTCCAGGGTCGGCTACACCTTC
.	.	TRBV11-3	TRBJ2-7	CASSLSRVNGEQYF	TGTGCCAGCAGCTTATCCAGGGTGAACGGCGAGCAGTACTTC
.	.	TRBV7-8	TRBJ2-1	CASSLATAWGVYNEQFF	TGTGCCAGCAGCTTAGCCACAGCATGGGGGGTATACAATGAGCAGTTCTTC
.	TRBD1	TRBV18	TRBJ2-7	CASSPPGQTPYEQYF	TGTGCCAGCTCACCACCGGGACAGACTCCTTACGAGCAGTACTTC
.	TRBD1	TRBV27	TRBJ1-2	CASSFGGQGVYYGYTF	TGTGCCAGCAGCTTTGGGGGACAGGGGGTATACTATGGCTACACCTTC
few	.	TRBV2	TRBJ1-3	CASSRRGSGNTIYF	TGTGCCAGCAGTCGCAGGGGATCCGGAAACACCATATATTTT
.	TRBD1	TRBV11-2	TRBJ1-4	CASSPGTGQNEKLFF	TGTGCCAGCAGCCCAGGGACAGGGCAAAATGAAAAACTGTTTTTT
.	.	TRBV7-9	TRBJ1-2	CASSLGLSGGYTF	TGTGCCAGCAGCTTAGGACTATCGGGGGGCTACACCTTC
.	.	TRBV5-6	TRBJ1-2	CASSQRGSTVFYGYTF	TGTGCCAGCAGCCAGAGGGGGTCGACAGTCTTCTATGGCTACACCTTC
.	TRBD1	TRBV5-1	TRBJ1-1	CASSPGTGNTEAFF	TGCGCCAGCAGCCCTGGGACAGGGAACACTGAAGCTTTCTTT
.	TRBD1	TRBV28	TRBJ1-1	CASSSVDRADTEAFF	TGTGCCAGCAGTTCGGTGGACAGGGCGGACACTGAAGCTTTCTTT
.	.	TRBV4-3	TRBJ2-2	CASSQGGGGNTGELFF	TGCGCCAGCAGCCAAGGAGGGGGGGGAAACACCGGGGAGCTGTTTTTT
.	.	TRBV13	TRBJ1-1	CASNAAGASNTEAFF	TGTGCCAGCAATGCGGCAGGGGCGTCGAACACTGAAGCTTTCTTT
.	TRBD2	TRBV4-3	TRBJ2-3	CASSPHPPTSGVTDTQYF	TGCGCCAGCAGCCCCCACCCACCGACTAGCGGGGTCACAGATACGCAGTATTTT
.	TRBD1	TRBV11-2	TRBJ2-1	CASSLNRGSYNEQFF	TGTGCCAGCAGCTTAAACAGGGGAAGTTACAATGAGCAGTTCTTC
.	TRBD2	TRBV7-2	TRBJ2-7	CASSLGRRAGVTYEQYF	TGTGCCAGCAGCTTAGGTCGCCGAGCGGGGGTTACCTACGAGCAGTACTTC
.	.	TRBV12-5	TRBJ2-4	CASGLVSGQPLAKNIQYF	TGTGCTAGTGGTTTGGTGTCCGGACAACCCCTCGCCAAAAACATTCAGTACTTC
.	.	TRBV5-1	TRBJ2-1	CASSEGGGTYNEQFF	TGCGCCAGCAGCGAAGGCGGGGGCACCTACAATGAGCAGTTCTTC
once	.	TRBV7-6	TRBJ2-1	CASSLDNYASYNEQFF	TGTGCCAGCAGCTTAGATAACTATGCCTCCTACAATGAGCAGTTCTTC
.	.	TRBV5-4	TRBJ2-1	CASSLIGVAYNEQFF	TGTGCCAGCAGCTTGATAGGAGTAGCCTACAATGAGCAGTTCTTC
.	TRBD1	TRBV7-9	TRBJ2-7	CASSGDRGRISPYEQYF	TGTGCCAGCAGCGGTGACAGGGGGCGCATAAGCCCTTACGAGCAGTACTTC
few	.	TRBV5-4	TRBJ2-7	CASSAQGYEQYF	TGTGCCAGCAGCGCTCAGGGCTACGAGCAGTACTTC
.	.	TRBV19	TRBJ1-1	CASSPPRNTEAFF	TGTGCCAGTAGTCCCCCCCGGAACACTGAAGCTTTCTTT
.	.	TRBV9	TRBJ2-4	CASSPRGNIQYF	TGTGCCAGCAGCCCCCGGGGAAACATTCAGTACTTC
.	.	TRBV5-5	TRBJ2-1	CASSSQGLRVDEQFF	TGTGCCAGCAGCTCCCAAGGACTCCGGGTCGATGAGCAGTTCTTC
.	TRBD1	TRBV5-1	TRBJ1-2	CASSPGGTVANYGYTF	TGCGCCAGCAGCCCTGGCGGGACAGTTGCCAACTATGGCTACACCTTC
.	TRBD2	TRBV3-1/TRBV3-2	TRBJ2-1	CASSPRGGLKNEQFF	TGTGCCAGCAGCCCCCGGGGGGGGCTCAAGAATGAGCAGTTCTTC
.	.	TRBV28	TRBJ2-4	CASSFGSGKDIQYF	TGTGCCAGCAGTTTTGGTTCCGGGAAGGACATTCAGTACTTC
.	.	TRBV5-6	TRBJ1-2	CASSFGNHHGYTF	TGTGCCAGCAGCTTCGGGAATCACCATGGCTACACCTTC
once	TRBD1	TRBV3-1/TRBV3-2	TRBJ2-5	CASSQGTGLETQYF	TGTGCCAGCAGCCAAGGGACAGGGTTAGAGACCCAGTACTTC
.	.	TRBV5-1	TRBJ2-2	CASALPGNTGELFF	TGCGCCAGCGCACTTCCCGGGAACACCGGGGAGCTGTTTTTT
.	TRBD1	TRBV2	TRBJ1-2	CASSTGTGVDGYTF	TGTGCCAGCAGTACCGGGACAGGGGTTGATGGCTACACCTTC
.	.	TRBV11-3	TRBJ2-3	CASSIGNVNTQYF	TGTGCCAGCAGCATCGGGAATGTGAATACGCAGTATTTT
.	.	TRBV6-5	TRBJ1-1	CATRPGGGTEAFF	TGTGCCACCCGCCCGGGGGGCGGCACTGAAGCTTTCTTT
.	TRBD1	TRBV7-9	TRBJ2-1	CASSPMTGGQDNEQFF	TGTGCCAGCAGCCCGATGACAGGGGGCCAGGACAATGAGCAGTTCTTC
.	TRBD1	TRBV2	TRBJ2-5	CASMSDRGPETQYF	TGTGCCAGCATGTCGGACAGGGGGCCAGAGACCCAGTACTTC
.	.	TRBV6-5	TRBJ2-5	CASSYSAGTGETQYF	TGTGCCAGCAGTTACTCTGCGGGGACCGGGGAGACCCAGTACTTC
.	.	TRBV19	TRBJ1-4	CASSITGLGNEKLFF	TGTGCCAGTAGTATTACGGGATTGGGAAATGAAAAACTGTTTTTT
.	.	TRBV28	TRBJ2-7	CASSLSPQEQYF	TGTGCCAGCAGTTTATCCCCCCAAGAGCAGTACTTC
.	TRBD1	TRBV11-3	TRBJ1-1	CASSLGRQGRDTEAFF	TGTGCCAGCAGCTTAGGAAGACAGGGACGGGACACTGAAGCTTTCTTT
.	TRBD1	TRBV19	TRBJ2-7	CASSTGQGGYEQYF	TGTGCCAGTAGCACGGGACAGGGAGGCTACGAGCAGTACTTC
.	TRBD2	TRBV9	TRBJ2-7	CASSVGSSGLTYEQYF	TGTGCCAGCAGCGTAGGATCTAGCGGATTAACCTACGAGCAGTACTTC
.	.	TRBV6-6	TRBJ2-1	CASSYSEGGEQFF	TGTGCCAGCAGTTACTCGGAAGGGGGAGAGCAGTTCTTC
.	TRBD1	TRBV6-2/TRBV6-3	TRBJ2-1	CASSYLDRASYNEQFF	TGTGCCAGCAGTTACCTGGACAGGGCGTCCTACAATGAGCAGTTCTTC
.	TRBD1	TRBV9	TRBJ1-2	CASSVTGGGDYGYTF	TGTGCCAGCAGCGTGACAGGGGGCGGTGACTATGGCTACACCTTC
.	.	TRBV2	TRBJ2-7	CASSERAGATYEQYF	TGTGCCAGCAGTGAGCGGGCGGGGGCCACCTACGAGCAGTACTTC
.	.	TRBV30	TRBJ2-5	CAWSVRGAGETQYF	TGTGCCTGGAGTGTACGAGGAGCCGGGGAGACCCAGTACTTC
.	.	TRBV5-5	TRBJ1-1	CASSLAGGEAFF	TGTGCCAGCAGCTTGGCCGGGGGTGAAGCTTTCTTT
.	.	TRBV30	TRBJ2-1	CAWSGNSLRGEQFF	TGTGCCTGGTCCGGAAACTCACTACGTGGTGAGCAGTTCTTC
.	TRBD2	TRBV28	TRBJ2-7	CASSPGRKASGGVGYEQYF	TGTGCCAGCAGCCCCGGGAGGAAAGCAAGTGGTGGGGTGGGATACGAGCAGTACTTC
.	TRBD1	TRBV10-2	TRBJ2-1	CASSAGGLYNEQFF	TGCGCCAGCAGTGCAGGGGGCTTATACAATGAGCAGTTCTTC
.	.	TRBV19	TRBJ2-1	CASSKRARGTHNEQFF	TGTGCCAGTAGTAAGAGAGCGAGGGGGACCCACAATGAGCAGTTCTTC
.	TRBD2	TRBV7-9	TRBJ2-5	CASSYELTSGGETQYF	TGTGCCAGCAGCTACGAATTGACTAGCGGGGGAGAGACCCAGTACTTC